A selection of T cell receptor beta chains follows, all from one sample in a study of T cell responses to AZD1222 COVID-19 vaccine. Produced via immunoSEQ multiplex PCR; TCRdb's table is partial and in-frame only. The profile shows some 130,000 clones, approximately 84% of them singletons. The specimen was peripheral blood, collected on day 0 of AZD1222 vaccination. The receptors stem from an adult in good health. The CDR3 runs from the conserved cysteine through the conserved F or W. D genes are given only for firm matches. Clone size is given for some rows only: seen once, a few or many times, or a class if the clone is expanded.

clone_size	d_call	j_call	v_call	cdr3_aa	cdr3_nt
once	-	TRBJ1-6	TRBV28	CASSRRVLNSPLHF	TGTGCCAGCAGCCGCAGGGTTCTTAATTCACCCCTCCACTTT
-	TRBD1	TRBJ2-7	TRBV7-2	CASSYRTGGGRDEQYF	TGTGCCAGCAGCTACCGGACAGGGGGCGGACGGGACGAGCAGTACTTC
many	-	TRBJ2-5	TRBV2	CASSEEQGRVGETQYF	TGTGCCAGCAGTGAAGAACAGGGACGGGTAGGGGAGACCCAGTACTTC
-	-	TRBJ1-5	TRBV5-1	CASSLSGGGGQPQHF	TGCGCCAGCAGCCTCTCGGGGGGCGGGGGTCAGCCCCAGCATTTT
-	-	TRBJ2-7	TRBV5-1	CATGFSVSEQYF	TGCGCCACAGGTTTCAGCGTCAGCGAGCAGTACTTC
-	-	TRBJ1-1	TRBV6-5	CASKEIGITEAFF	TGTGCCAGCAAAGAGATTGGAATCACTGAAGCTTTCTTT
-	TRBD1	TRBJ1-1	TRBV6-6	CASRYRQGSTEAFF	TGTGCCAGCAGATACCGACAGGGAAGCACTGAAGCTTTCTTT
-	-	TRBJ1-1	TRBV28	CASSLRSMNTEAFF	TGTGCCAGCAGTTTAAGGAGTATGAACACTGAAGCTTTCTTT
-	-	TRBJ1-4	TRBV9	CASSVGGPSNEKLFF	TGTGCCAGCAGCGTAGGGGGACCCTCTAATGAAAAACTGTTTTTT
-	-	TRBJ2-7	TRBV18	CASSPELKLDEQYF	TGTGCCAGCTCACCAGAATTGAAGTTGGACGAGCAGTACTTC
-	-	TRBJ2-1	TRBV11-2	CASSRRQSYNEQFF	TGTGCCAGCAGCCGAAGACAGTCCTACAATGAGCAGTTCTTC
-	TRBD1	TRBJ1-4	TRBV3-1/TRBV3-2	CASSQDRAGGYEKLFF	TGTGCCAGCAGCCAAGATCGAGCAGGGGGCTATGAAAAACTGTTTTTT
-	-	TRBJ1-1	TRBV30	CAWSIRGGGTEAFF	TGTGCCTGGAGTATAAGAGGGGGAGGCACTGAAGCTTTCTTT
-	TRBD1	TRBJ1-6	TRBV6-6	CASSQGAVWNSPLHF	TGTGCCAGCAGTCAGGGGGCTGTTTGGAATTCACCCCTCCACTTT
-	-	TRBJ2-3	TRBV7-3	CASSLRTRGYTDTQYF	TGTGCCAGCAGCTTGCGGACTAGGGGGTACACAGATACGCAGTATTTT
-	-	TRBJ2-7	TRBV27	CASSPSGLSYEQYF	TGTGCCAGCAGTCCCAGTGGCTTGTCCTACGAGCAGTACTTC
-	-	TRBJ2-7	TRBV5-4	CASSPVGAYEQYF	TGTGCCAGCAGCCCCGTAGGCGCCTACGAGCAGTACTTC
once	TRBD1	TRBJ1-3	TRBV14	CASSLNRGLSSGNTIYF	TGTGCCAGCAGCCTAAACAGGGGGTTGAGCTCTGGAAACACCATATATTTT
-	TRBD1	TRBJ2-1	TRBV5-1	CASSFGGTGVNEQFF	TGCGCCAGCAGCTTCGGGGGGACAGGGGTTAATGAGCAGTTCTTC
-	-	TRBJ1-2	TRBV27	CASSPPPILAADRLYGYTF	TGTGCCAGCAGTCCGCCCCCAATTCTCGCCGCTGACAGGCTCTATGGCTACACCTTC
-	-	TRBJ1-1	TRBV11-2	CASSLGVPATEAFF	TGTGCCAGCAGCTTAGGGGTCCCTGCCACTGAAGCTTTCTTT
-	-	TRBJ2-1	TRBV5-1	CASSLRPMLNNEQFF	TGCGCCAGCAGCTTGAGACCCATGTTGAACAATGAGCAGTTCTTC
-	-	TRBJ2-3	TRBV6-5	CASRSTGDTQYF	TGTGCCAGCAGGTCTACGGGGGATACGCAGTATTTT
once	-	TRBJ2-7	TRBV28	CGTGAFYEQYF	TGTGGCACGGGGGCGTTCTACGAGCAGTACTTC
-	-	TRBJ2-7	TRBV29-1	CSVAFLGNEQYF	TGCAGCGTTGCGTTTTTGGGGAACGAGCAGTACTTC
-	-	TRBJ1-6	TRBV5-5	CASTHEGQANSPLHF	TGTGCCAGCACTCACGAGGGACAAGCCAATTCACCCCTCCACTTT
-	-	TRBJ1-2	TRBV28	CASSPRVGGFGYTF	TGTGCCAGCAGTCCCAGGGTGGGGGGTTTTGGCTACACCTTC
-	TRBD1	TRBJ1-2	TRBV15	CATSRDRVVTNGYTF	TGTGCCACCAGCAGGGACAGGGTTGTTACTAATGGCTACACCTTC
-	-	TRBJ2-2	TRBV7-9	CASSPVGGNTGELFF	TGTGCCAGCAGCCCGGTAGGAGGGAACACCGGGGAGCTGTTTTTT
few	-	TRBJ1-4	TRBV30	CAWGPTAGEKLFF	TGTGCCTGGGGCCCTACAGCGGGGGAAAAACTGTTTTTT
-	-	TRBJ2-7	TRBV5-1	CASSPQGVGYEQYF	TGCGCCAGCAGCCCCCAGGGAGTAGGCTACGAGCAGTACTTC
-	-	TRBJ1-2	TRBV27	CASSLYPGTALVNYGYTF	TGTGCCAGCAGTTTATATCCAGGGACGGCCCTGGTTAACTATGGCTACACCTTC
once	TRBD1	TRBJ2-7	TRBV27	CATRGTGAGREQYF	TGTGCCACCAGGGGGACAGGGGCTGGTCGGGAGCAGTACTTC
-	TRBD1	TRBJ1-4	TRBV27	CASRTNRGRTEKLFF	TGTGCCAGCAGGACCAACAGGGGGCGTACTGAAAAACTGTTTTTT
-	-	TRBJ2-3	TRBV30	CAWSVRSTDTQYF	TGTGCCTGGAGTGTGAGAAGCACAGATACGCAGTATTTT
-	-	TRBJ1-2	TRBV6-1	CASSEVLGQAYGYTF	TGTGCCAGCAGTGAAGTGCTTGGGCAGGCCTATGGCTACACCTTC
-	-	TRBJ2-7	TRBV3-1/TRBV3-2	CASSLQGGTRGYEQYF	TGTGCCAGCAGCCTACAAGGTGGGACCCGAGGGTACGAGCAGTACTTC
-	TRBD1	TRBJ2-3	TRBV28	CASSQPGTGIRDTQYF	TGTGCCAGCAGTCAGCCCGGGACAGGGATTCGAGATACGCAGTATTTT
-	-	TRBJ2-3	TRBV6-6	CASIPSGVTDTQYF	TGTGCCAGCATCCCCTCGGGGGTCACAGATACGCAGTATTTT
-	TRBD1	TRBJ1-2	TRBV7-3	CASTLGQGAPYGYTF	TGTGCCAGCACCCTCGGACAGGGGGCGCCCTATGGCTACACCTTC
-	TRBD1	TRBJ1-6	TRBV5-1	CASSPQGQGNSPLHF	TGCGCCAGCAGCCCCCAGGGACAGGGGAATTCACCCCTCCACTTT
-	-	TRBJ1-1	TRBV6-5	CASILTGTEAFF	TGTGCCAGCATTCTGACAGGCACTGAAGCTTTCTTT
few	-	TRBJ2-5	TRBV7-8	CASSLGQKETQYF	TGTGCCAGCAGCTTAGGGCAGAAAGAGACCCAGTACTTC
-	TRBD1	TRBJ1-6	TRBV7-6	CASSLRTGGSNSPLHF	TGTGCCAGCAGCCTTCGGACAGGGGGCTCTAATTCACCCCTCCACTTT
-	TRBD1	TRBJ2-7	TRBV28	CASTKGQSYEQYF	TGTGCCAGCACCAAGGGACAGTCCTACGAGCAGTACTTC
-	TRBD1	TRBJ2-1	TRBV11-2	CASSSWDRPYNEQFF	TGTGCCAGCAGCTCCTGGGACAGACCCTACAATGAGCAGTTCTTC
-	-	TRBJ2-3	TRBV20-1	CSATTGDTQYF	TGCAGTGCTACCACAGGAGATACGCAGTATTTT
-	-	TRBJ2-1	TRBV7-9	CASSLGNNEQFF	TGTGCCAGCAGCTTAGGGAACAATGAGCAGTTCTTC
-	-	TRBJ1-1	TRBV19	CASTGWTEAFF	TGTGCCAGTACTGGCTGGACTGAAGCTTTCTTT
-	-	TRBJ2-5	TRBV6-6	CASSYAGAAQETQYF	TGTGCCAGCAGTTACGCGGGGGCAGCTCAAGAGACCCAGTACTTC
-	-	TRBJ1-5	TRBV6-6	CASSYSGGNQPQHF	TGTGCCAGCAGTTACTCGGGGGGCAATCAGCCCCAGCATTTT
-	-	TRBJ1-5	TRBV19	CASSIWAINSNQPQHF	TGTGCCAGTAGTATTTGGGCGATTAATAGCAATCAGCCCCAGCATTTT
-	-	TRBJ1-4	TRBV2	CASSFGNSNEKLFF	TGTGCCAGCAGTTTCGGCAATTCTAATGAAAAACTGTTTTTT
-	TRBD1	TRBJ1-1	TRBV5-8	CASSPDRVTEAFF	TGTGCCAGCAGTCCCGACAGGGTCACTGAAGCTTTCTTT
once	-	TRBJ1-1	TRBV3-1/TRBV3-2	CASSSPGTEAFF	TGTGCCAGCAGCTCTCCCGGGACAGAAGCTTTCTTT
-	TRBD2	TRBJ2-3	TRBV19	CASSIWASGVGTDTQYF	TGTGCCAGTAGTATTTGGGCTAGCGGGGTAGGCACAGATACGCAGTATTTT
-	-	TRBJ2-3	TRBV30	CAWSGARGQYF	TGTGCCTGGAGTGGGGCCCGTGGGCAGTATTTT
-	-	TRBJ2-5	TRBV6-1	CASTAERRAQYF	TGTGCCAGCACGGCTGAGAGAAGGGCCCAGTACTTC
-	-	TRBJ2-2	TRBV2	CASSEVRGATGELFF	TGTGCCAGCAGTGAAGTGAGAGGGGCTACCGGGGAGCTGTTTTTT